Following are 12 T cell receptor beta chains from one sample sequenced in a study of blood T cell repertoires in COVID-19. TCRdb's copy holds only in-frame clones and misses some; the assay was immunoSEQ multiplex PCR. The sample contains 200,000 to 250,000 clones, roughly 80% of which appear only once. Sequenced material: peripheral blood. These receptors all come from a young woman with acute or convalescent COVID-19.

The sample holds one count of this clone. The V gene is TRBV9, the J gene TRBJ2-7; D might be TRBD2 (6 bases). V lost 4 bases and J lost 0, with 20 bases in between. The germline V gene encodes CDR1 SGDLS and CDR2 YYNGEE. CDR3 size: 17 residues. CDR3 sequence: CASSPGKGGRSSYEQYF. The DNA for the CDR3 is TGTGCCAGCAGCCCAGGAAAGGGAGGCAGGAGCTCCTACGAGCAGTACTTC.

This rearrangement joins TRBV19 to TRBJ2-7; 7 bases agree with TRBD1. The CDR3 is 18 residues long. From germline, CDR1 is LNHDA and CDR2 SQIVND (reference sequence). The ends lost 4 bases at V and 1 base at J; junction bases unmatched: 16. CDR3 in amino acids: CASSTRGPGTAFSYEQYF. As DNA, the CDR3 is TGTGCCAGTAGTACCCGGGGCCCCGGGACAGCGTTTTCCTACGAGCAGTACTTC.

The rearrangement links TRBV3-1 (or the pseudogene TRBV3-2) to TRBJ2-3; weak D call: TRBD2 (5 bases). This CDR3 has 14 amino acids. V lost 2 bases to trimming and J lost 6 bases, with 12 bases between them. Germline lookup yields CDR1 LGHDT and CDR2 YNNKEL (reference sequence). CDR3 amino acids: CASSQRATGDTQYF. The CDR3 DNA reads TGTGCCAGCAGCCAACGGGCCACGGGGGATACGCAGTATTTT.

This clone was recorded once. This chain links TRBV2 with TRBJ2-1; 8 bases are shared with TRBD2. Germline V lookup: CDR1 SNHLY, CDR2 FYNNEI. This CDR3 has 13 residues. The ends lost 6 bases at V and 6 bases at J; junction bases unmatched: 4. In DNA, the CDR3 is TGTGCCAGCAGGGCAACTAGCGGCAATGAGCAGTTCTTC. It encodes CASRATSGNEQFF.

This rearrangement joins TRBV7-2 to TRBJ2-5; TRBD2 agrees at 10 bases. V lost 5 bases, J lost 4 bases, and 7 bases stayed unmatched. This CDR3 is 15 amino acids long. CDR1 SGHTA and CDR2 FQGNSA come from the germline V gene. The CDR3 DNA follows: TGTGCCAGCAGCCCGTCGTCTAGCGGGAGAGAGACCCAGTACTTC. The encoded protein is CASSPSSSGRETQYF.

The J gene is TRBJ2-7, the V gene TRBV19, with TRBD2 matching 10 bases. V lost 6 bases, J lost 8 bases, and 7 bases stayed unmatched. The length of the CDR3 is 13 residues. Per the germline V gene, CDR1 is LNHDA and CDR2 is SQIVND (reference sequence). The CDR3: CASRVASGSKQYF. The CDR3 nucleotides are TGTGCCAGTAGGGTCGCTAGCGGGAGCAAGCAGTACTTC.

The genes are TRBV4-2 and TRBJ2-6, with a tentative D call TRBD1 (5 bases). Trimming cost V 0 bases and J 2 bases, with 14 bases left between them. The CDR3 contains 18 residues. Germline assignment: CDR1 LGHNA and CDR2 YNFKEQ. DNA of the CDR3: TGTGCCAGCAGCCAAGATCTTAGGGGATACGCTGGGGCCAACGTCCTGACTTTC. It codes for CASSQDLRGYAGANVLTF.

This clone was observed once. The CDR3 nucleotides are TGTGCCAGCAGCTTAGTAGGCAGGGGTGAAAAACTGTTTTTT. It is translated as CASSLVGRGEKLFF. This chain uses TRBV7-9 with TRBJ1-4, with D tentatively TRBD1 (6 bases). V was clipped by 1 base and J by 7 bases, with 10 bases between them. The length of the CDR3 is 14 residues. Germline assignment: CDR1 SEHNR and CDR2 FQNEAQ (reference sequence). Looking up the rest from reference TRBV7-9 and TRBJ1-4 gives the full variable domain: DTGVSQNPRHKITKRGQNVTFRCDPISEHNRLYWYRQTLGQGPEFLTYFQNEAQLEKSRLLSDRFSAERPKGSFSTLEIQRTEQGDSAMYLCASSLVGRGEKLFFGSGTQLSVL.

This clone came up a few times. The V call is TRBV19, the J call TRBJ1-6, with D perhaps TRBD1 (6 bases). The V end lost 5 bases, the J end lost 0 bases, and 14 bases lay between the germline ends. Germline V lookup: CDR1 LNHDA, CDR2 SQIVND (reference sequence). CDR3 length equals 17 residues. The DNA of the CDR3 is TGTGCCAGTAGTTTGGGCAGGGGCAGCTCCTATAATTCACCCCTCCACTTT. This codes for CASSLGRGSSYNSPLHF.

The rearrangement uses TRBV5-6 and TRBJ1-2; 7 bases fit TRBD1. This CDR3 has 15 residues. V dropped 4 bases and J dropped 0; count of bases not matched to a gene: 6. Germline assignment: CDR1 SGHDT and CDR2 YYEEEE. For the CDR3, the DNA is TGTGCCAGCAGCAGTAACAGGGGCACTAACTATGGCTACACCTTC. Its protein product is CASSSNRGTNYGYTF.

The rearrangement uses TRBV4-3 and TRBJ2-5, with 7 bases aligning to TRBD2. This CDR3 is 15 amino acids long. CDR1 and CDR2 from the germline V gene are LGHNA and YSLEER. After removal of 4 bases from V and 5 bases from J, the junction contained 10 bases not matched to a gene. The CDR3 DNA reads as TGCGCCAGCAGCCCTCGACTAGCAGATGTGGAGACCCAGTACTTC. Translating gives CASSPRLADVETQYF.

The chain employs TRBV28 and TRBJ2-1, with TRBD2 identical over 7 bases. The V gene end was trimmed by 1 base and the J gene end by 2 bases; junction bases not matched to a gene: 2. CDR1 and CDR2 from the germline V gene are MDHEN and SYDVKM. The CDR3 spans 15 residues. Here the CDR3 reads CASSLLLAAYNEQFF. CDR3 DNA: TGTGCCAGCAGTTTATTGCTAGCGGCCTACAATGAGCAGTTCTTC.